This T cell receptor beta chain comes out of a study of T cells expressing NK-cell markers. The study's findings and limits: Clarity on HCMV specificity was lacking for the expanded NKG2C+ T cell clones. The dominant NKG2C+ clonotypes represented about 1.0-7.0% of CD8+ T cells in six donors.

Germline V gene sequence: CDR1 LGHNA, CDR2 YNFKEQ. The CDR3 runs to 17 residues. TCRdb re-called the 5' RACE reads; every CDR3 protein appears as one record, without DNA. Its table lists under 500,000 distinct CDR3 sequences. On this clonotype: Its antigen is unidentified.

The V call is TRBV4-2, the J call TRBJ2-3; absent DNA, TCRdb's TRBD2 call cannot be checked. Sample: blood T cells: a sorted CD56 or NKG2C T cell subset, CD4+ or CD8+ T cells, or bulk PBMC T cells (not recorded which). The receptor was isolated from a woman between 18 and 69 years old in good health. The CDR3 loop reads CASSRNPGLAGPDTQYF.